The 32 T cell receptor beta chains below all came from one sample that was sequenced in a study of T cell repertoires in cytomegalovirus infection. Using its own MiXCR run on the reads, TCRdb lists one record per CDR3 protein. Of hundreds of thousands of distinct CDR3 sequences detected, 24% appear once; the ten largest clones hold 7% to 9%. Sequenced material: CD8+ T cells from PBMCs. These receptors were taken from a human donor in good health (CMV status not recorded). Some clones in this sample may be carry-over from other donors' samples.

The genes are TRBV25-1 and TRBJ2-5; 9 positions match TRBD1. This CDR3 spans 14 amino acids. The ends lost 4 bases at V and 5 bases at J; junction bases unmatched: 5. Germline loops: CDR1 MGHDK, CDR2 SYGVNS. The CDR3 bases are TGTGCCAGCAGTGTACAGGGGGCTCTGGAGACCCAGTACTTC. Residues: CASSVQGALETQYF.

V and J are TRBV3-1 and TRBJ2-5, with D possibly TRBD1 on 6 matching bases. The CDR3 totals 15 residues. Trimming took 4 bases from V and 5 from J, leaving 17 bases between them. The germline V gene encodes CDR1 LGHDT and CDR2 YNNKEL (reference sequence). The CDR3 region is CASSPSTGRRETQYF. The CDR3 nucleotides are TGTGCCAGCAGCCCGTCTACAGGGAGAAGGGAGACCCAGTACTTC.

This clonotype was detected only a few times. This chain connects TRBV28 to TRBJ2-7, with 7 bases that match TRBD1. This CDR3 has 14 residues. J was trimmed by 5 bases and V by 4 bases; bases with no gene match: 8. Looked up from germline, CDR1 is MDHEN and CDR2 is SYDVKM. The CDR3 loop reads CASSSRQGPDEQYV. DNA of the CDR3: TGTGCCAGCAGTTCCCGACAGGGACCCGACGAGCAGTACGTC.

At least ten counts were recorded for this clonotype. The V gene is TRBV7-6, the J gene TRBJ1-1; no clear D. Trimming cost V 3 bases and J 4 bases, with 12 bases left between them. This CDR3 is built from 14 residues. Germline V lookup: CDR1 SGHVS, CDR2 FNYEAQ. The CDR3 region is CASSLRATGTEAFF. The CDR3, as DNA: TGTGCCAGCAGCTTGAGGGCAACGGGCACTGAAGCTTTCTTT.

This chain joins TRBV14 and TRBJ2-1, with 7 nucleotides matching TRBD2. Germline loops: CDR1 SGHDN, CDR2 FVKESK. Trimming took 0 bases from V and 10 from J; bases not matched to a gene: 6. CDR3 length equals 14 residues. The CDR3 region has the DNA TGTGCCAGCAGCCAAGATATAGTACTAGCGGAGCAGTTCTTC. As protein: CASSQDIVLAEQFF. Filled out from reference TRBV14 and TRBJ2-1, the complete variable domain reads EAGVTQFPSHSVIEKGQTVTLRCDPISGHDNLYWYRRVMGKEIKFLLHFVKESKQDESGMPNNRFLAERTGGTYSTLKVQPAELEDSGVYFCASSQDIVLAEQFFGPGTRLTVL.

CDR3 in DNA: TGTGCCAGCAGCATCGGATCGTACGAGCAGTACTTC. As protein: CASSIGSYEQYF. The gene calls are TRBV7-3 and TRBJ2-7; D ambiguous. The CDR3 runs 12 residues. The germline gives CDR1 SGHTA, CDR2 FQGTGA. V lost 5 bases and J lost 4, with 9 bases in between.

This chain links TRBV7-9 with TRBJ1-1; D call uncertain. Trimming pared 7 bases from V and 2 bases from J, leaving 8 bases between. CDR1 and CDR2 (germline): SEHNR, FQNEAQ (reference sequence). CDR3 length equals 12 residues. Written as DNA, the CDR3 is TGTGCCAGCAACAAACAAAACACTGAAGCTTTCTTT. This sequence encodes CASNKQNTEAFF.

There are a few counts of this clonotype. This sequence joins TRBV29-1 and TRBJ2-1, with D perhaps assigned TRBD1 or TRBD2 (5 bases each). Germline loops: CDR1 SQVTM, CDR2 ANQGSEA. The germline V and J ends were trimmed by 4 bases and 5 bases, with 18 bases remaining between them. CDR3 length: 15 residues. The CDR3 loop is CSVGPLGTDDNEQFF. The CDR3 nucleotides read TGCAGCGTTGGCCCCCTGGGGACGGATGACAATGAGCAGTTCTTC.

This clonotype was found many times. The V and J genes are TRBV7-6 and TRBJ1-4, with D hard to call. Germline values: CDR1 SGHVS, CDR2 FNYEAQ. The V end was cut by 4 bases, the J end by 8 bases, with 11 bases between. This CDR3 has 13 amino acids. The CDR3 coding sequence is TGTGCCAGCAGCTCCCGGATAAGCGAAAAACTGTTTTTT. Translating gives CASSSRISEKLFF.

V is TRBV7-6 and J is TRBJ2-1; tentative D call: TRBD2 (5 bases). CDR1 and CDR2 (germline): SGHVS, FNYEAQ. The CDR3 consists of 16 residues. The V gene lost 2 bases and the J gene lost 3 bases, with 14 bases spanning the gap. The CDR3 nucleotides read TGTGCCAGCAGCTTATCGGGGTCCCCCCACTACAATGAGCAGTTCTTC. The encoded protein is CASSLSGSPHYNEQFF.

This chain uses TRBV28 with TRBJ1-1; 10 nucleotides match TRBD1. Germline V gives CDR1 MDHEN, CDR2 SYDVKM. The J segment lost 3 bases and the V segment lost 5 bases, leaving 6 bases of the junction unmatched. The CDR3 covers 15 residues. CDR3 residues: CASSQVGTGDTEAFF. Written as DNA, the CDR3 is TGTGCCAGCAGTCAGGTCGGGACAGGGGACACTGAAGCTTTCTTT.

This clonotype was seen more than once but under ten times. The rearrangement uses TRBV27 and TRBJ2-7, with D uncertain. The ends were cut back, 3 bases at V and 3 bases at J, with 9 bases in the middle. Germline V lookup: CDR1 MNHEY, CDR2 SMNVEV (reference sequence). This CDR3 is built from 13 residues. The CDR3 DNA reads TGTGCCAGCAGTTTCAGTGCTAGCTACGAGCAGTACTTC. Translating gives CASSFSASYEQYF.

This clonotype came up once. The rearrangement links TRBV6-6 to TRBJ1-2; weak D call: TRBD1 (5 bases). The CDR3 is 12 residues long. The germline V gene encodes CDR1 MNHNY and CDR2 SVGAGI (reference sequence). Trimming removed 4 bases from V and 6 bases from J, with 9 bases in between. DNA of the CDR3: TGTGCCAGCAGTTCCAGGGTGAATGGCTACACCTTC. Its protein product is CASSSRVNGYTF.

The chain uses TRBV4-1 and TRBJ2-2; D remains unclear. From germline, CDR1 is MGHRA and CDR2 YSYEKL. CDR3 length: 16 residues. V was clipped by 3 bases and J by 2 bases, with 13 bases between them. The CDR3 coding sequence is TGCGCCAGCAGCCACGGTACACTTACTAACACCGGGGAGCTGTTTTTT. As protein: CASSHGTLTNTGELFF.

This rearrangement joins TRBV6-2 or TRBV6-3 to TRBJ2-2; D ambiguous. This CDR3 comprises 14 residues. CDR1 is MNHEY and CDR2 is SVGEGT in the germline V gene. The V gene lost 4 bases and the J gene lost 4 bases, with 10 bases spanning the gap. This CDR3 is CASSLAAITGELFF. The CDR3 bases are TGTGCCAGCAGTTTAGCAGCGATCACCGGGGAGCTGTTTTTT.

This clonotype was picked up many times. This rearrangement joins TRBV7-2 to TRBJ2-2; 7 bases agree with TRBD1. The V segment lost 1 base and the J segment 2 bases; nucleotides outside the gene matches: 10. The CDR3 is 18 amino acids. Germline lookup yields CDR1 SGHTA and CDR2 FQGNSA. CDR3 amino acids: CASSLGPGTVLNTGELFF. CDR3 coding DNA: TGTGCCAGCAGCTTAGGACCCGGGACAGTTCTTAACACCGGGGAGCTGTTTTTT.

The CDR3 is CASSLGLRTGRDSYEQYV. The CDR3 bases are TGTGCCAGCAGTTTAGGATTAAGGACAGGGAGGGACTCCTACGAGCAGTACGTC. The chain couples TRBV28 to TRBJ2-7; maybe TRBD1 (8 bases). V lost 2 bases, J lost 0 bases, and 20 bases lay in between. This CDR3 has 18 residues. Germline V gives CDR1 MDHEN, CDR2 SYDVKM.

This clonotype was recorded at least ten times. The chain uses TRBV19 and TRBJ1-2, with no clear D. The CDR3 length is 14 residues. V was trimmed by 5 bases and J by 4 bases, leaving 14 bases between them. CDR1 is LNHDA, CDR2 SQIVND, per germline (reference sequence). CDR3 residues: CASSVFEVVYGYTF. CDR3 nucleotide sequence: TGTGCCAGTAGTGTGTTCGAGGTGGTCTATGGCTACACCTTC.

CDR3 DNA: TGTGCCAGCAGCGCCGACAGGGGTGCAAATCAGCCCCAGCATTTT. Amino acid sequence: CASSADRGANQPQHF. The chain is built from TRBV7-9 and TRBJ1-5; 8 bases agree with TRBD1. V shed 5 bases, J shed 4 bases, and the junction held 7 bases outside the gene matches. CDR3 length: 15 residues. CDR1 and CDR2 from the germline V gene are SEHNR and FQNEAQ (reference sequence).

This clonotype was counted at least ten times. The gene calls are TRBV7-9 and TRBJ1-3, with D possibly TRBD1 on 6 matching bases. V was clipped by 7 bases and J by 1 base, with 17 bases between them. The germline V gene encodes CDR1 SEHNR and CDR2 FQNEAQ (reference sequence). CDR3 size: 16 residues. Here the CDR3 DNA reads TGTGCCAGCACCCCAGACGGGGGGGCATCTGGAAACACCATATATTTT. It codes for CASTPDGGASGNTIYF.

To note about this clonotype: This could be a read error, since a much larger clone is one nucleotide away. This rearrangement joins TRBV6-8 to TRBJ2-7, with a possible D match to TRBD1 (6 bases). This CDR3 spans 13 amino acids. Germline CDR1 is MNHGY and CDR2 is SAAAGT. CDR3 nucleotides: TGTGTCAGCAGCCACAGGGCGGCTTACGAGCAGTACTTC. It specifies CVSSHRAAYEQYF.

This chain links TRBV29-1 with TRBJ1-2; 7 nucleotides agree with TRBD1. Trimming removed 3 bases from V and 2 bases from J; junction bases left unmatched: 0. The germline V gene has CDR1 SQVTM and CDR2 ANQGSEA. This CDR3 has 12 amino acids. The CDR3 nucleotides read TGCAGCGTTGAGACAGGGAACTATGGCTACACCTTC. This sequence encodes CSVETGNYGYTF.

This sequence joins TRBV15 and TRBJ2-7; D is possibly TRBD2 (5 bases). Germline CDR1 reads LNHNV; CDR2 reads YYDKDF (reference sequence). The CDR3 covers 12 residues. Trimming left V 10 bases short and J 1 base short, with 11 bases between. CDR3 DNA: TGTGCCAGATCACGGGAATCCTACGAGCAGTACGTC. It codes for CARSRESYEQYV.

This rearrangement joins TRBV6-1 to TRBJ2-1; D may be TRBD1 or TRBD2 (5 bases each). V dropped 6 bases and J dropped 2 bases, with 11 bases sitting between them. The CDR3 runs to 14 residues. Germline CDR1 and CDR2: MNHNS and SASEGT. In DNA form, the CDR3 reads TGTGCCAGCAGGAGGGACCGCGCCTACAATGAGCAGTTCTTC. Protein product: CASRRDRAYNEQFF.

The V gene is TRBV20-1, the J gene TRBJ1-1; perhaps TRBD1 as D (5 bases). CDR1 DFQATT and CDR2 SNEGSKA come from the germline V gene (reference sequence). Deletions cut 1 base from V and 3 bases from J, with 12 bases between. This CDR3 has 14 residues. Written as DNA, the CDR3 is TGCAGTGCTAGAGGGGCAGGGACCTACACTGAAGCTTTCTTT. Protein product: CSARGAGTYTEAFF.

Regarding this clonotype: A clone one base away is much larger, so this may be a read error. The gene calls are TRBV28 and TRBJ2-1, with 8 bases that match TRBD2. CDR3 length: 14 residues. The V gene's germline CDR1 is MDHEN and CDR2 SYDVKM. Trimming cost V 3 bases and J 8 bases; bases outside gene matches: 6. The CDR3 loop reads CASSLGLVGDEQFF. The CDR3 DNA sequence: TGTGCCAGCAGTTTGGGACTAGTGGGGGATGAGCAGTTCTTC.

This clonotype was counted only a few times. The chain recombines TRBV5-6 with TRBJ2-5; D might be TRBD2 (7 bases). Trimming stripped 3 bases from V and 3 bases from J, with 15 bases between. The CDR3 consists of 15 residues. Germline assignment: CDR1 SGHDT and CDR2 YYEEEE. CDR3 residues: CASSWGGPFEETQYF. CDR3 coding DNA: TGTGCCAGCAGCTGGGGGGGCCCCTTCGAAGAGACCCAGTACTTC.

Worth noting for this clonotype: Possible read error: a much larger clone is one base away. The V call is TRBV27, the J call TRBJ2-1; weak D call: TRBD1 (5 bases). CDR3 size: 14 residues. Trimming removed 5 bases at V and 7 bases at J, with 15 bases between. CDR1 is MNHEY and CDR2 is SMNVEV in the germline V gene (reference sequence). The CDR3 DNA follows: TGTGCCAGCAGTCTGATGTCAGGGCTGAATGAGCAGTTCTTC. Its translation: CASSLMSGLNEQFF.

This clonotype was seen ten or more times. The chain carries TRBV7-2 and TRBJ2-3; TRBD1 or TRBD2 may be the D gene (5 bases each). Germline V lookup: CDR1 SGHTA, CDR2 FQGNSA. There are 14 residues in the CDR3. V lost 3 bases to trimming and J lost 5 bases, with 12 bases between them. CDR3 nucleotide sequence: TGTGCCAGCAGCTTTAGGGACGGCGGAGATACGCAGTATTTT. Encoded protein: CASSFRDGGDTQYF.

DNA for the CDR3: TGTGCCAGCTCACCACCCGACAGGGGGGACAATGAGCAGTTCTTC. Residues: CASSPPDRGDNEQFF. The genes are TRBV18 and TRBJ2-1, with TRBD1 matching over 9 bases. After removal of 0 bases from V and 5 bases from J, the junction contained 2 bases not matched to a gene. The CDR3 contains 15 residues. Germline CDR1 KGHSH, CDR2 LQKENI.

CDR3 nucleotides: TGTGCCAGCAGGGGGGTGAACTACAACAATGAGCAGTTCTTC. Translating it yields CASRGVNYNNEQFF. The gene calls are TRBV13 and TRBJ2-1; possibly TRBD1 or TRBD2 for D (5 bases each). CDR1 PRHDT and CDR2 FYEKMQ come from the germline V gene (reference sequence). Trimming pared 6 bases from V and 5 bases from J, leaving 14 bases between. This CDR3 spans 14 amino acids.

This clonotype came up a few times. The rearrangement links TRBV7-9 to TRBJ2-2; 7 bases line up with TRBD1. The CDR3 is made up of 16 amino acids. Germline loops: CDR1 SEHNR, CDR2 FQNEAQ (reference sequence). V was clipped by 5 bases and J by 3 bases; unmatched bases: 9. The CDR3 DNA follows: TGTGCCAGCAGCGATTTTGCGACAGGGTACACCGGGGAGCTGTTTTTT. This gives the protein CASSDFATGYTGELFF.